These T cell receptor beta chains were read from a single sample in a study of T cells in Graves' hyperthyroidism and ophthalmopathy. Each CDR3 protein gets one entry after TCRdb re-called the multiplex PCR reads with MiXCR. The table shows 350,000 to 500,000 distinct CDR3 sequences, with roughly 13% occurring only once. Material for sequencing was blood. The origin of the receptors is a young woman with Graves' hyperthyroidism. Each CDR3 is given with its conserved first and last residue. A D gene is named only where the DNA matches it firmly. Not all rows give a size; the values are once, few, many and, for expanded clones, a class.

TRBV28	TRBJ2-1	TRBD2	many	CASSLLTLSGRAKNEQFF	TGTGCCAGCAGTTTATTAACGCTTAGCGGGAGGGCAAAAAATGAGCAGTTCTTC
TRBV14	TRBJ2-2	TRBD1	.	CASSHIDRGSPGELFF	TGTGCCAGCAGCCATATCGACAGGGGATCACCCGGGGAGCTGTTTTTT
TRBV7-2	TRBJ2-2	.	few	CASSPPPRGENTGELFF	TGTGCCAGCAGCCCACCCCCTAGGGGGGAGAACACCGGGGAGCTGTTTTTT
TRBV28	TRBJ2-1	.	many	CASYGGVWASEQFF	TGTGCCAGCTACGGGGGAGTATGGGCTAGTGAGCAGTTCTTC
TRBV27	TRBJ2-6	TRBD2	once	CASSRGAGANVLTF	TGTGCCAGCAGTCGGGGGGCTGGGGCCAACGTCCTGACTTTC
TRBV6-2/TRBV6-3	TRBJ2-3	.	few	CASSYSDIPSQGTDTQYF	TGTGCCAGCAGTTACTCGGACATCCCGAGTCAGGGGACAGATACGCAGTATTTT
TRBV6-5	TRBJ2-3	.	few	CASSYDRRVQYF	TGTGCCAGCAGTTATGATAGGCGGGTCCAGTATTTT
TRBV2	TRBJ2-6	TRBD2	few	CASRARGGGANVLTF	TGTGCCAGCAGGGCCCGGGGGGGAGGGGCCAACGTCCTGACTTTC
TRBV30	TRBJ2-7	.	many	CAWAAAAYEQYF	TGTGCTTGGGCGGCCGCGGCCTACGAGCAGTACTTC
TRBV5-1	TRBJ2-7	.	many	CASSLLPGGEEQYF	TGCGCCAGCAGCTTGTTGCCAGGGGGGGAAGAGCAGTACTTC
TRBV5-5	TRBJ2-1	TRBD1	.	CASTKDRGLYNEQFF	TGTGCCAGCACCAAGGACAGGGGGCTCTACAATGAGCAGTTCTTC
TRBV6-1	TRBJ1-4	.	many	CASSDLAGSEKLFF	TGTGCCAGCAGTGATTTGGCAGGGAGTGAAAAACTGTTTTTT
TRBV20-1	TRBJ2-7	TRBD2	many	CSASFGLAVYEQYF	TGCAGTGCTAGTTTCGGACTAGCGGTTTACGAGCAGTACTTC
TRBV28	TRBJ2-7	.	many	CASSFGLGGEQYF	TGTGCCAGCAGTTTTGGACTAGGGGGCGAGCAGTACTTC
TRBV27	TRBJ1-2	TRBD1	many	CASSPIDRVRGYTF	TGTGCCAGCAGTCCGATCGACAGGGTACGTGGCTACACCTTC
TRBV27	TRBJ1-1	TRBD1	many	CASPTGRNTEAFF	TGTGCCAGTCCGACAGGGAGGAACACTGAAGCTTTCTTT
TRBV11-2	TRBJ2-5	TRBD2	.	CASSPGTSGRWGETQYF	TGTGCCAGCAGCCCGGGGACTAGCGGGAGGTGGGGAGAGACCCAGTACTTC
TRBV20-1	TRBJ1-5	TRBD1	many	CSARDRDRGGQPQHF	TGCAGTGCTAGAGATCGGGACAGGGGAGGCCAGCCCCAGCATTTT